This passage covers 27 T cell receptor beta chains from one sample sequenced in a study of T cells after yellow fever vaccination. MiXCR, applied by TCRdb to the 5' RACE reads, yields one record per CDR3 protein. The sample records about 340,000 distinct CDR3 sequences, 12% being singletons. Sequenced material: CD4+ T cells sorted from PBMCs, taken 15 days after the yellow fever booster vaccination. The receptors derive from a man between 18 and 29 years old who received the YFV17D yellow fever vaccine.

The chain carries TRBV7-2 and TRBJ1-5; possibly TRBD1 for D (5 bases). Germline assignment: CDR1 SGHTA and CDR2 FQGNSA. V lost 2 bases to trimming and J lost 5 bases, with 13 bases between them. The CDR3 totals 15 residues. CDR3 loop: CASSLFSGIDQPQHF. The CDR3 nucleotides are TGTGCCAGCAGCTTATTTTCAGGGATCGATCAGCCCCAGCATTTT.

The chain uses TRBV20-1 and TRBJ1-1; D uncertain. This CDR3 comprises 13 residues. CDR1 is DFQATT and CDR2 is SNEGSKA in the germline V gene (reference sequence). Trimming took off 1 base at V and 4 bases at J, with 10 bases between the two ends. CDR3 DNA sequence: TGCAGTGCTAGAGGTCAGGTCGGCACTGAAGCTTTCTTT. Protein sequence: CSARGQVGTEAFF.

The chain has TRBV30 and TRBJ1-5; D is unclear. Between the trimmed V and J ends, which lost 4 bases and 4 bases, there was a span of 11 bases. The length of the CDR3 is 13 residues. Germline CDR1 reads GTSNPN; CDR2 reads SVGIG (reference sequence). The CDR3 DNA follows: TGTGCCTGGAATCGGGTCCCAAATCAGCCCCAGCATTTT. This gives the protein CAWNRVPNQPQHF. Combining the CDR3 with reference TRBV30 and TRBJ1-5 gives the whole variable domain SQTIHQWPATLVQPVGSPLSLECTVEGTSNPNLYWYRQAAGRGLQLLFYSVGIGQISSEVPQNLSASRPQDRQFILSSKKLLLSDSGFYLCAWNRVPNQPQHFGDGTRLSIL.

This clonotype was detected only a few times. The gene calls are TRBV7-2 and TRBJ1-1; no firm D call. This CDR3 is 12 amino acids long. Trimming left V 6 bases short and J 4 bases short, with 9 bases between. Germline CDR1 and CDR2: SGHTA and FQGNSA. CDR3 sequence: CASRAWGTEAFF. CDR3 DNA sequence: TGTGCCAGCAGGGCCTGGGGCACTGAAGCTTTCTTT. The full variable domain, in which reference TRBV7-2 and TRBJ1-1 provide the parts outside the CDR3, is GAGVSQSPSNKVTEKGKDVELRCDPISGHTALYWYRQSLGQGLEFLIYFQGNSAPDKSGLPSDRFSAERTGGSVSTLTIQRTQQEDSAVYLCASRAWGTEAFFGQGTRLTVV.

This chain uses TRBV9 with TRBJ1-1; D remains unclear. This CDR3 comprises 14 residues. V was trimmed by 3 bases and J by 0 bases, leaving 9 bases between them. CDR1 and CDR2 from the germline V gene are SGDLS and YYNGEE. The CDR3 DNA sequence: TGTGCCAGCAGCGCCGAGGCGGTGAACACTGAAGCTTTCTTT. As protein: CASSAEAVNTEAFF. The full variable domain, with the rest looked up from reference TRBV9 and TRBJ1-1, is DSGVTQTPKHLITATGQRVTLRCSPRSGDLSVYWYQQSLDQGLQFLIQYYNGEERAKGNILERFSAQQFPDLHSELNLSSLELGDSALYFCASSAEAVNTEAFFGQGTRLTVV.

The chain recombines TRBV28 with TRBJ1-5; unclear D gene. Trimming shortened V by 8 bases and J by 3 bases, and 11 bases separated the two germline ends. Per germline, CDR1 MDHEN and CDR2 SYDVKM. CDR3 length: 13 residues. The CDR3 region has the DNA TGTGCCAGCCGGGCAGTGAACAATCAGCCCCAGCATTTT. It yields the protein CASRAVNNQPQHF.

The chain carries TRBV7-9 and TRBJ2-5, with D hard to call. This CDR3 is built from 16 residues. Trimming took 1 base from V and 2 from J, leaving 14 bases between them. Germline loops: CDR1 SEHNR, CDR2 FQNEAQ (reference sequence). CDR3 bases: TGTGCCAGCAGCTTAGGGTTGGGTCAGACGCAAGAGACCCAGTACTTC. It translates to CASSLGLGQTQETQYF.

The sample holds many counts of this clonotype. The chain employs TRBV20-1 and TRBJ2-2; D may be TRBD2 (7 bases). V lost 3 bases and J 6 bases, leaving 14 bases between the germline ends. Germline CDR1 reads DFQATT; CDR2 reads SNEGSKA (reference sequence). The length of the CDR3 is 14 residues. CDR3 coding DNA: TGCAGTGCTAGCGTGTGGGGGGGCCCCGGGGAGCTGTTTTTT. This encodes CSASVWGGPGELFF.

In this sample, this clonotype turned up a few times. V gene TRBV20-1 combines with J gene TRBJ1-2; TRBD1 matches 7 bases. CDR1 is DFQATT and CDR2 is SNEGSKA in the germline V gene (reference sequence). The CDR3 loop spans 13 amino acids. J lost 0 bases, V lost 6 bases, and 4 bases had no gene match. This CDR3 is CSAPGQANYGYTF. As DNA, the CDR3 is TGCAGTGCCCCAGGACAGGCTAACTATGGCTACACCTTC.

This clonotype occurred a few times. The J gene is TRBJ2-7, the V gene TRBV18, with D perhaps TRBD1 (6 bases). The V end was cut by 2 bases, the J end by 5 bases, with 7 bases between. The CDR3 covers 12 residues. The germline gives CDR1 KGHSH, CDR2 LQKENI. CDR3 sequence: CASSPGGHEQYV. CDR3 DNA: TGTGCCAGCTCACCAGGGGGCCACGAGCAGTACGTC.

This clonotype has a count of ten or more. The chain combines TRBV20-1 with TRBJ2-1, with D perhaps TRBD2 (5 bases). The CDR3 sequence is 12 residues long. V lost 3 bases, J lost 5 bases, and 8 bases lay in between. Per germline, CDR1 DFQATT and CDR2 SNEGSKA (reference sequence). CDR3 sequence reads: CSARFGDNEQFF. For the CDR3, the DNA is TGCAGTGCTAGGTTCGGGGACAATGAGCAGTTCTTC.

This clonotype was counted once. The chain uses TRBV5-1 and TRBJ1-2; 7 nucleotides match TRBD1. V trimming: 4 bases; J trimming: 0 bases; junction bases outside the gene matches: 9. The CDR3 runs 16 residues. CDR1 is SGHRS and CDR2 is YFSETQ in the germline V gene. The CDR3 region has the DNA TGCGCCAGCAGCCCAGGGGGAGGCAGTACTAACTATGGCTACACCTTC. It translates to CASSPGGGSTNYGYTF.

This chain links TRBV4-2 with TRBJ2-3, with TRBD2 matching 9 bases. The CDR3 runs 17 residues. V lost 1 base to trimming and J lost 0 bases; unmatched junction nucleotides: 5. CDR1 and CDR2 from the germline V gene are LGHNA and YNFKEQ. CDR3 sequence: CASSQGVAGASTDTQYF. The CDR3 coding sequence is TGTGCCAGCAGCCAAGGGGTAGCGGGGGCCAGCACAGATACGCAGTATTTT.

The table lists this clonotype with a few counts. The V call is TRBV4-1, the J call TRBJ2-5; D uncertain. Germline CDR1 MGHRA, CDR2 YSYEKL. The V gene lost 2 bases and the J gene lost 7 bases, with 14 bases spanning the gap. The CDR3 runs to 14 residues. The CDR3 DNA sequence: TGCGCCAGCAGCCAATCGACGAATATGGGGACCCAGTACTTC. Amino acid sequence: CASSQSTNMGTQYF.

The chain links TRBV7-3 to TRBJ2-7; TRBD2 matches at 11 bases. The CDR3 contains 15 residues. Germline assignment: CDR1 SGHTA and CDR2 FQGTGA. Trimming cost V 5 bases and J 12 bases; bases outside gene matches: 15. The CDR3 DNA reads as TGTGCCAGCAGCGCCCCTTTCGGGACTAGCGGAAGGGTGTACTTC. Translation: CASSAPFGTSGRVYF.

DNA for the CDR3: TGTGCCAGCAGCTTGCGACTAGCGGGGGGCTACAATGAGCAGTTCTTC. Translating gives CASSLRLAGGYNEQFF. The chain is built from TRBV9 and TRBJ2-1; 13 positions agree with TRBD2. Germline CDR1 is SGDLS and CDR2 is YYNGEE. The trim removed 4 bases at V and 3 bases at J, leaving 4 bases unmatched. The CDR3 extends over 16 amino acids.

The chain combines TRBV3-1 with TRBJ2-4; D may match TRBD1 or TRBD2 (6 bases each). Trimming stripped 4 bases from V and 9 bases from J, with 13 bases between. Germline-derived CDR1 and CDR2 are LGHDT and YNNKEL (reference sequence). The CDR3 extends over 13 amino acids. As DNA, the CDR3 is TGTGCCAGCAGCCCTGCGGGACAAGGCATTCAGTACTTC. Its translation: CASSPAGQGIQYF.

This clonotype was found a few times. V usage is TRBV7-2 and J usage is TRBJ2-1; TRBD2 matches 7 bases. Trimming removed 2 bases from V and 2 bases from J; junction bases left unmatched: 3. The CDR3 has 15 amino acids. Per the germline V gene, CDR1 is SGHTA and CDR2 is FQGNSA. CDR3 nucleotide sequence: TGTGCCAGCAGCTTAATGGCGGGGGCCTACAATGAGCAGTTCTTC. Translation: CASSLMAGAYNEQFF.

In its sample, this clonotype was seen a few times. The chain has TRBV20-1 and TRBJ1-5, with D perhaps matching TRBD1 (5 bases). The V gene's germline CDR1 is DFQATT and CDR2 SNEGSKA (reference sequence). The CDR3 contains 12 residues. The V end was cut by 4 bases, the J end by 4 bases, with 8 bases between. This chain's CDR3 is CSAKSGNQPQHF. CDR3 nucleotide sequence: TGCAGTGCTAAGTCAGGGAATCAGCCCCAGCATTTT.

V and J are TRBV3-1 and TRBJ2-2; D unresolved. Germline CDR1 LGHDT, CDR2 YNNKEL (reference sequence). The CDR3 contains 13 residues. The V end was cut by 4 bases, the J end by 4 bases, with 7 bases between. The CDR3 protein is CASSPPTTGELFF. CDR3 nucleotide sequence: TGTGCCAGCAGCCCCCCGACCACCGGGGAGCTGTTTTTT.

This clonotype was detected only a few times. The chain links TRBV20-1 to TRBJ2-1; D possibly corresponds to TRBD2 (7 bases). This CDR3 is 15 amino acids long. Germline CDR1 reads DFQATT; CDR2 reads SNEGSKA (reference sequence). The V end lost 6 bases, the J end lost 7 bases, and 22 bases lay between the germline ends. The DNA of the CDR3 is TGCAGTGCCCCGAGGGGGGGGGGCTTGAAGAATGAGCAGTTCTTC. It yields the protein CSAPRGGGLKNEQFF.

This clonotype came up a few times. V usage is TRBV20-1 and J usage is TRBJ1-6; D call uncertain. CDR1 and CDR2 (germline): DFQATT, SNEGSKA (reference sequence). Trimming removed 0 bases from V and 0 bases from J, with 12 bases in between. The CDR3 is made up of 17 amino acids. The CDR3 region has the DNA TGCAGTGCTAGAGATCAGGCCGGTAGCTCCTATAATTCACCCCTCCACTTT. Translating it yields CSARDQAGSSYNSPLHF.

The CDR3 nucleotides read TGTGCCAGCAGTCCGAGGACTAGCGGGGGTAGGAACACCGGGGAGCTGTTTTTT. It encodes CASSPRTSGGRNTGELFF. V is TRBV12-3 or TRBV12-4 and J is TRBJ2-2, with 13 nucleotides matching TRBD2. This CDR3 contains 18 residues. Germline trimming cut 5 bases from V and 1 base from J; bases unmatched to any gene: 7.

This clonotype was seen only a few times. Because it lacks the conserved phenylalanine or tryptophan at the end, this CDR3 is likely a read error. This chain uses TRBV10-3 with TRBJ2-3; 11 bases fit TRBD1. V shed 5 bases, J shed 2 bases, and the junction held 9 bases outside the gene matches. CDR3 length: 17 amino acids. Germline CDR1 is ENHRY and CDR2 is SYGVKD. The CDR3 spells CAISMAGTGGFTDTQYL. CDR3 bases: TGTGCCATCAGTATGGCCGGGACAGGGGGTTTCACAGATACGCAGTATCTT.

This clonotype was picked up many times. This CDR3 is CASSESWGAYQPQHF. The CDR3 DNA reads as TGTGCCAGCAGCGAGAGTTGGGGGGCGTATCAGCCCCAGCATTTT. The chain uses TRBV6-5 and TRBJ1-5; the D gene is possibly TRBD1 (6 bases). This CDR3 spans 15 amino acids. From germline, CDR1 is MNHEY and CDR2 SVGAGI. With 6 bases removed from V and 5 bases from J, the gap between germline ends came to 17 bases.

J is TRBJ2-7 and V is TRBV5-6, with 10 bases identical to TRBD1. V dropped 0 bases and J dropped 9; count of bases not matched to a gene: 9. CDR1 and CDR2 (germline): SGHDT, YYEEEE. This CDR3 has 15 residues. CDR3 DNA: TGTGCCAGCAGCTTGGCCGGGACAGGGGAGTCTGGGCAGTACGTC. Its translation is CASSLAGTGESGQYV.

This clonotype occurred a few times. The rearrangement uses TRBV21-1 and TRBJ2-7; the DNA was not compared with TRBD2, the D call given in the table. TRBV21-1 represents a pseudogene. The length of the CDR3 is 16 residues. The CDR3 DNA reads as TGTGCAAAGTCGGGACTAGCGGGGGCCACCTCCTACGAGCAGTACTTC. It codes for CAKSGLAGATSYEQYF.